The T cell receptor (beta chain) described here comes from a study of cytomegalovirus exposure and HLA in healthy donors. Regarding the study as a whole: Generally TCR sequences proved uncommon, though certain public TCRs appeared in numerous donors.

V lost 6 bases to trimming and J lost 0 bases; unmatched junction nucleotides: 4. There are 14 residues in the CDR3. The germline gives CDR1 MNHEY, CDR2 SVGAGI. A word on this clone: Its target is unknown.

The PCR made use of 60 Vbeta and 13 Jbeta primers. TCRdb's copy holds only in-frame clones and misses some; the assay was immunoSEQ multiplex PCR. The data show around 67,000 clones, with roughly two thirds seen just once and around 2% held by the top ten. Input material: PBMCs. The origin of this receptor is a woman in her thirties in good health and CMV-seronegative. The rearrangement uses TRBV6-5 and TRBJ1-1; 7 nucleotides line up with TRBD1. The CDR3 DNA sequence: TGTGCCAGCAGCAAGACAGGGATGAACACTGAAGCTTTCTTT. The encoded protein is CASSKTGMNTEAFF.